The source of this TCR beta chain is a study of technical replicates of blood from a handful of donors. V was trimmed by 0 bases and J by 6 bases, leaving 13 bases between them. The CDR3 extends over 15 amino acids. The germline CDR1 and CDR2 sequences are SGHRS and YFSETQ. Libraries were prepared by immunoSEQ multiplex PCR; TCRdb keeps only in-frame clonotypes and omits some of them. Of about 88,000 clones detected, over 90% appear once; the ten largest clones hold about 0.23%. The sequence was collected from a human donor in good health. V is TRBV5-1 and J is TRBJ1-5; D is unclear. Material for sequencing was T cells isolated from PBMCs. CDR3 protein: CASSLAPVAGQPQHF. CDR3 DNA: TGCGCCAGCAGCTTGGCGCCAGTGGCGGGTCAGCCCCAGCATTTT.